The entry below describes one T cell receptor (beta chain). Authors' processing steps: Amplification from reference gene primers served as the basis for estimated nucleated cell counts. This table comes from immunoSEQ multiplex PCR, and its TCRdb copy is limited to in-frame clones, with some not included. That table supplies the V and J calls and clone size; D and trimming were determined from the DNA. This repertoire shows 250,000 or so clones, 84% found once; its top ten account for 1.5% to 1.7%. Germline V gene sequence: CDR1 SNHLY, CDR2 FYNNEI. V trimming: 7 bases; J trimming: 7 bases; junction bases outside the gene matches: 14. The CDR3 length is 16 residues. The sample belongs to a study of blood T cell repertoires in COVID-19. Study at large: Samples taken during acute and convalescent COVID-19 were collected in the United States, Italy and Spain.

Sequenced material: peripheral blood. The clonotype was recovered from a middle-aged woman who had recovered from COVID-19. The chain recombines TRBV2 with TRBJ1-5; the match to TRBD1 covers 9 bases. In DNA form, the CDR3 reads TGTGCCAGCAAGACAGAAGGGGGGACAGGGAAACAGCCCCAGCATTTT. This translates into CASKTEGGTGKQPQHF. Together with reference TRBV2 and TRBJ1-5, the CDR3 gives the full variable domain: EPEVTQTPSHQVTQMGQEVILRCVPISNHLYFYWYRQILGQKVEFLVSFYNNEISEKSEIFDDQFSVERPDGSNFTLKIRSTKLEDSAMYFCASKTEGGTGKQPQHFGDGTRLSIL.